Listed below are T cell receptor beta chains from one sample, sequenced in a study of blood T cell repertoires in COVID-19. Method: immunoSEQ multiplex PCR; TCRdb's copy keeps in-frame clones and lacks some. The sample holds 55,000 to 70,000 clones, approximately 86% seen once. Sequenced sample: peripheral blood. The receptors come from a man between 65 and 85 years old with acute or convalescent COVID-19. The CDR3 runs from the conserved cysteine through the conserved F or W. Each record gives: D gene, J gene, V gene, clone size, CDR3 protein, CDR3 DNA. The D gene is left open where the match is weak. Only part of the rows carry a size: once, few, many, or a class if the clone is expanded.

TRBD1 | TRBJ2-1 | TRBV5-4 | NA | CASRPGTGVVYEQFF | TGTGCCAGCAGGCCCGGGACAGGGGTTGTGTATGAGCAGTTCTTC
NA | TRBJ1-2 | TRBV20-1 | NA | CSAPREDGYTF | TGCAGTGCTCCCAGGGAAGACGGCTACACCTTC
TRBD2 | TRBJ2-7 | TRBV2 | NA | CASSLPAGVMTGEQYF | TGTGCCAGCAGCCTACCGGCGGGGGTCATGACGGGGGAGCAGTACTTC
NA | TRBJ2-7 | TRBV6-5 | NA | CASRGLLYQQYF | TGTGCCAGCAGGGGCCTTCTCTACCAGCAGTACTTC
TRBD2 | TRBJ2-5 | TRBV27 | NA | CASSLGGRARETQYF | TGTGCCAGCAGTTTAGGGGGGAGGGCCCGTGAGACCCAGTACTTC
NA | TRBJ2-7 | TRBV9 | NA | CASSVGGGIYEQYF | TGTGCCAGCAGCGTAGGGGGCGGGATCTACGAGCAGTACTTC
NA | TRBJ2-7 | TRBV9 | NA | CASSVDERGYEQYF | TGTGCCAGCAGCGTAGACGAAAGGGGCTACGAGCAGTACTTC
NA | TRBJ1-3 | TRBV11-2 | NA | CASSLVHRTGNTIYF | TGTGCCAGCAGCTTAGTGCACAGAACCGGAAACACCATATATTTT
TRBD2 | TRBJ2-7 | TRBV6-5 | NA | CASSRQSGRAGEQYF | TGTGCCAGCAGCCGCCAGAGCGGGAGGGCTGGGGAGCAGTACTTC
NA | TRBJ1-5 | TRBV28 | NA | CASSLPPQGNQPQHF | TGTGCCAGCAGTCTCCCACCGCAGGGCAATCAGCCCCAGCATTTT
TRBD1 | TRBJ2-1 | TRBV5-1 | NA | CASSFGTGRGDEQFF | TGCGCCAGCAGCTTCGGGACAGGGAGGGGCGATGAGCAGTTCTTC
TRBD2 | TRBJ2-7 | TRBV10-3 | NA | CAISSGTRENEQYF | TGTGCCATCAGCTCCGGGACTAGAGAAAACGAGCAGTACTTC
TRBD1 | TRBJ1-1 | TRBV9 | NA | CASTGQGNTEAFF | TGTGCCAGCACTGGACAGGGAAACACTGAAGCTTTCTTT
TRBD1 | TRBJ2-2 | TRBV9 | NA | CASSPRTGPNTGELFF | TGTGCCAGCAGCCCCCGGACAGGGCCGAACACCGGGGAGCTGTTTTTT
NA | TRBJ2-1 | TRBV5-4 | NA | CASRVRGTYNEQFF | TGTGCCAGCAGAGTACGGGGGACCTACAATGAGCAGTTCTTC
TRBD2 | TRBJ2-1 | TRBV18 | NA | CASSTSGSKYNEQFF | TGTGCCAGCTCCACTAGCGGGAGTAAGTACAATGAGCAGTTCTTC
TRBD1 | TRBJ2-2 | TRBV29-1 | NA | CSVAPGTGDTGELFF | TGCAGCGTTGCACCCGGGACAGGGGACACCGGGGAGCTGTTTTTT
TRBD1 | TRBJ2-1 | TRBV2 | NA | CASSDSTGVYNEQFF | TGTGCCAGCAGTGACTCGACAGGGGTGTACAATGAGCAGTTCTTC
NA | TRBJ1-6 | TRBV5-1 | NA | CASSPQEISGSPLHF | TGCGCCAGCAGCCCGCAGGAAATCAGTGGGTCACCCCTCCACTTT
TRBD1 | TRBJ2-5 | TRBV9 | NA | CASSVGTGRETQYF | TGTGCCAGCAGCGTAGGGACAGGGCGGGAGACCCAGTACTTC
TRBD2 | TRBJ2-1 | TRBV6-5 | NA | CASNRDTSGYNEQFF | TGTGCCAGCAACCGTGATACTAGCGGGTACAATGAGCAGTTCTTC
NA | TRBJ2-2 | TRBV3-1/TRBV3-2 | NA | CASSHLGASRGELFF | TGTGCCAGCAGCCATCTAGGGGCTAGTCGAGGGGAGCTGTTTTTT
TRBD2 | TRBJ2-7 | TRBV3-1/TRBV3-2 | NA | CASSQDFGGSSYEQYF | TGTGCCAGCAGCCAAGATTTCGGCGGGAGCTCCTACGAGCAGTACTTC
NA | TRBJ2-1 | TRBV10-3 | NA | CAIAGSSYNEQFF | TGTGCCATCGCGGGGAGTTCCTACAATGAGCAGTTCTTC
NA | TRBJ1-5 | TRBV21-1 | NA | CASSKVSQGYSNQPQHF | TGTGCCAGCAGCAAAGTGAGTCAGGGGTATAGCAATCAGCCCCAGCATTTT
TRBD1 | TRBJ2-3 | TRBV7-9 | NA | CASSSHDRGQQYF | TGTGCCAGCAGCTCCCACGACAGGGGGCAGCAGTATTTT
NA | TRBJ1-4 | TRBV4-1 | NA | CASSQEGGYSNEKLFF | TGCGCCAGCAGCCAAGAAGGGGGTTATTCTAATGAAAAACTGTTTTTT
TRBD1 | TRBJ1-1 | TRBV19 | NA | CASSRGTGGFRNTEAFF | TGTGCCAGTAGTAGGGGGACAGGGGGCTTTAGGAACACTGAAGCTTTCTTT
TRBD2 | TRBJ2-5 | TRBV7-6 | NA | CASSLGGGSNKETQYF | TGTGCCAGCAGCTTGGGCGGGGGGTCGAATAAAGAGACCCAGTACTTC
NA | TRBJ2-3 | TRBV27 | NA | CASRRLVLGTDTQYF | TGTGCCAGCAGGAGACTAGTGTTAGGGACAGATACGCAGTATTTT
NA | TRBJ2-6 | TRBV30 | NA | CAWSGPGTSPFSGANVLTF | TGTGCCTGGAGCGGCCCCGGGACAAGCCCTTTCTCTGGGGCCAACGTCCTGACTTTC
NA | TRBJ2-7 | TRBV3-1/TRBV3-2 | NA | CASSHGQSRAF | TGTGCCAGCAGCCATGGACAGTCGCGGGCCTTC
TRBD1 | TRBJ1-1 | TRBV6-6 | NA | CASSYPRQGATEAFF | TGTGCCAGCAGTTACCCCCGTCAGGGGGCGACTGAAGCTTTCTTT
NA | TRBJ1-2 | TRBV20-1 | once | CSALQGNGYTF | TGCAGTGCTCTACAGGGAAATGGCTACACCTTC
TRBD1 | TRBJ2-4 | TRBV15 | NA | CATSRGQGNIQYF | TGTGCCACCAGCAGAGGACAGGGAAACATTCAGTACTTC
NA | TRBJ2-7 | TRBV6-5 | NA | CASTRSTPLEQYF | TGTGCCAGCACGCGGTCGACCCCCCTCGAGCAGTACTTC
TRBD1 | TRBJ1-2 | TRBV11-2 | NA | CASSKWTGGNYGYTF | TGTGCCAGCAGCAAATGGACAGGGGGCAACTATGGCTACACCTTC
NA | TRBJ1-1 | TRBV6-1 | NA | CASSEAQGMGMNTEAFF | TGTGCCAGCAGTGAAGCTCAGGGGATGGGGATGAACACTGAAGCTTTCTTT
TRBD1 | TRBJ1-5 | TRBV5-8 | few | CASSSGTGVTNQPQHF | TGTGCCAGCAGCTCCGGGACAGGGGTAACCAATCAGCCCCAGCATTTT
TRBD1 | TRBJ1-5 | TRBV29-1 | NA | CSAGQGRQPQHF | TGCAGCGCGGGACAGGGGCGACAGCCCCAGCATTTT
TRBD1 | TRBJ2-3 | TRBV2 | NA | CASRRTGGIDTQYF | TGTGCCAGCCGACGGACAGGGGGTATAGATACGCAGTATTTT
TRBD1 | TRBJ1-4 | TRBV28 | once | CASSFSQGGKLFF | TGTGCCAGCAGTTTCAGTCAGGGGGGAAAACTGTTTTTT
NA | TRBJ1-1 | TRBV10-3 | NA | CAVAAVGDTEAFF | TGTGCCGTCGCGGCTGTAGGTGACACTGAAGCTTTCTTT
TRBD1 | TRBJ1-2 | TRBV10-3 | NA | CAIGRTGDEGFGYTF | TGTGCCATCGGCAGGACAGGGGACGAGGGATTTGGCTACACCTTC